This T cell receptor (beta chain) was sequenced in a study of blood T cell repertoires in COVID-19. Study in general: Material from acute and convalescent COVID-19 was sourced from the United States, Italy and Spain. Sources were T cells, B-cell-depleted T cells, or PBMCs; the material itself was cDNA or gDNA.

Original data processing: By means of reference gene primer amplification, nucleated cell counts were estimated. TCRdb's table, derived via immunoSEQ multiplex PCR, lists solely in-frame clones and lacks some. V and J calls and clone size follow that table, whereas D and trimming were derived from the DNA. The table lists approximately 130,000 clones, approximately 77% of them singletons. The CDR3 is 16 residues long. V lost 2 bases and J lost 2; bases outside the gene matches: 2. Germline V lookup: CDR1 SGDLS, CDR2 YYNGEE. This receptor was taken from a man at least 80 years old with acute or convalescent COVID-19. Sequenced: peripheral blood. The chain joins TRBV9 to TRBJ2-2, with 11 bases aligning to TRBD2. The CDR3 DNA is TGTGCCAGCAGCGTCACTAGCGGGGGAAACACCGGGGAGCTGTTTTTT. Protein sequence: CASSVTSGGNTGELFF.